Following are 23 T cell receptor beta chains from one sample sequenced in a study of cytomegalovirus exposure and HLA in healthy donors. A multiplex PCR was run with 60 Vbeta primers and 13 Jbeta primers. Here immunoSEQ multiplex PCR was the method, and the copy in TCRdb shows in-frame clones only, minus some. The repertoire table contains about 110,000 clones. Sequenced sample: PBMCs. The receptors derive from a man between 18 and 29 years old in good health and CMV-seronegative.

V usage is TRBV5-1 and J usage is TRBJ2-1; 10 bases map to TRBD2. This CDR3 spans 14 amino acids. V lost 6 bases to trimming and J lost 5 bases; unmatched junction nucleotides: 5. Germline V gives CDR1 SGHRS, CDR2 YFSETQ. CDR3 amino acids: CASTTSGDNNEQFF. The DNA of the CDR3 is TGCGCCAGCACCACTAGCGGGGATAACAATGAGCAGTTCTTC.

The V gene is TRBV14, the J gene TRBJ2-7; 11 bases line up with TRBD2. Germline assignment: CDR1 SGHDN and CDR2 FVKESK. There are 20 residues in the CDR3. The V gene end was trimmed by 1 base and the J gene end by 0 bases; junction bases not matched to a gene: 14. CDR3 residues: CASSQGTSGRTFFSSYEQYF. CDR3 DNA sequence: TGTGCCAGCAGCCAAGGGACTAGCGGGCGCACCTTTTTCAGCTCCTACGAGCAGTACTTC. The complete variable domain, with remaining parts taken from reference TRBV14 and TRBJ2-7, reads EAGVTQFPSHSVIEKGQTVTLRCDPISGHDNLYWYRRVMGKEIKFLLHFVKESKQDESGMPNNRFLAERTGGTYSTLKVQPAELEDSGVYFCASSQGTSGRTFFSSYEQYFGPGTRLTVT.

The rearrangement links TRBV28 to TRBJ1-5; TRBD1 is a possible D gene (6 bases). The CDR3 totals 14 residues. Trimming removed 6 bases from V and 1 base from J, with 10 bases in between. The germline gives CDR1 MDHEN, CDR2 SYDVKM. The CDR3 here is CASRSGESNQPQHF. The CDR3 DNA reads TGTGCCAGCAGGTCAGGGGAGAGCAATCAGCCCCAGCATTTT.

The chain couples TRBV18 to TRBJ2-1; no clear D gene. The V end was cut by 5 bases, the J end by 9 bases, with 17 bases between. This CDR3 is built from 14 residues. From germline, CDR1 is KGHSH and CDR2 LQKENI. The CDR3 protein is CASSEIGKTGEQFF. CDR3 DNA: TGTGCCAGCTCAGAGATAGGAAAGACGGGTGAGCAGTTCTTC. The full variable domain, rest sourced from reference TRBV18 and TRBJ2-1, is NAGVMQNPRHLVRRRGQEARLRCSPMKGHSHVYWYRQLPEEGLKFMVYLQKENIIDESGMPKERFSAEFPKEGPSILRIQQVVRGDSAAYFCASSEIGKTGEQFFGPGTRLTVL.

V gene TRBV19 combines with J gene TRBJ1-5; TRBD1 matches at 10 bases. This CDR3 is built from 15 residues. Germline V gene data show CDR1 as LNHDA and CDR2 as SQIVND (reference sequence). The V and J ends lost 3 bases and 9 bases, in that order; junction bases with no gene match: 8. The CDR3 bases are TGTGCCAGTAGTATTGGACAGGGGGAAGTAAGGCCCCAGCATTTT. Translated, it gives CASSIGQGEVRPQHF.

The chain couples TRBV5-4 to TRBJ1-1, with D possibly matching TRBD1 (5 bases). The germline gives CDR1 SGHNT, CDR2 YYREEE (reference sequence). Trimming removed 4 bases from V and 1 base from J, with 14 bases in between. The CDR3 extends over 15 amino acids. The CDR3 here is CASSGSDITNTEAFF. CDR3 coding DNA: TGTGCCAGCAGCGGGTCGGACATAACGAACACTGAAGCTTTCTTT.

J is TRBJ2-3 and V is TRBV28; D is unresolved. Per the germline V gene, CDR1 is MDHEN and CDR2 is SYDVKM. This CDR3 contains 15 residues. Trimming shortened V by 3 bases and J by 0 bases, and 10 bases separated the two germline ends. CDR3: CASSFPGVSTDTQYF. The CDR3 DNA is TGTGCCAGCAGTTTCCCCGGTGTTAGCACAGATACGCAGTATTTT.

CDR3 in DNA: TGCGCCAGCACCCAGGTTGGGGCCGCCGGGGAGCTGTTTTTT. This sequence encodes CASTQVGAAGELFF. This sequence joins TRBV10-2 and TRBJ2-2; weak D call: TRBD1 (5 bases). The ends were cut back, 7 bases at V and 6 bases at J, with 15 bases in the middle. This CDR3 comprises 14 residues. Looked up from germline, CDR1 is WSHSY and CDR2 is SAAADI.

V is TRBV12-5 and J is TRBJ2-3; 7 positions match TRBD1. The CDR3 extends over 14 amino acids. J lost 2 bases, V lost 4 bases, and 3 bases had no gene match. Germline loops: CDR1 LGHNT, CDR2 FRNRAP. DNA of the CDR3: TGTGCTAGTGGTTCGGACAGGTTCACAGATACGCAGTATTTT. Amino acid sequence: CASGSDRFTDTQYF.

V gene TRBV28 combines with J gene TRBJ1-6; a possible D gene is TRBD1 (6 bases). Trimming removed 5 bases at V and 10 bases at J, with 24 bases between. Germline CDR1 MDHEN, CDR2 SYDVKM. The CDR3 is 17 amino acids. The CDR3: CASSLHGQGIRRSPLHF. For the CDR3, the DNA is TGTGCCAGCAGTCTCCATGGGCAGGGGATTCGACGGTCACCCCTCCACTTT.

This chain uses TRBV19 with TRBJ1-2, with D perhaps matching TRBD1 (5 bases). Trimming removed 7 bases at V and 0 bases at J, with 15 bases between. In germline, CDR1 is LNHDA, CDR2 SQIVND (reference sequence). The CDR3 length is 15 residues. CDR3 region: CASIGGAPTNYGYTF. DNA for the CDR3: TGTGCCAGTATTGGAGGGGCCCCCACTAACTATGGCTACACCTTC.

The chain links TRBV9 to TRBJ1-3, with D possibly being TRBD1 (5 bases). This CDR3 comprises 15 residues. Germline lookup yields CDR1 SGDLS and CDR2 YYNGEE. Trimming removed 3 bases at V and 0 bases at J, with 10 bases between. CDR3 in amino acids: CASSEVGGSGNTIYF. The CDR3 DNA reads as TGTGCCAGCAGCGAAGTCGGGGGCTCTGGAAACACCATATATTTT. The whole variable domain, remainder taken from reference TRBV9 and TRBJ1-3, is DSGVTQTPKHLITATGQRVTLRCSPRSGDLSVYWYQQSLDQGLQFLIQYYNGEERAKGNILERFSAQQFPDLHSELNLSSLELGDSALYFCASSEVGGSGNTIYFGEGSWLTVV.

In the case of this clone: Distinct nucleotide sequences in the sample also encode this CDR3. This sequence joins TRBV29-1 and TRBJ2-7; 7 nucleotides line up with TRBD2. Per germline, CDR1 SQVTM and CDR2 ANQGSEA. The CDR3 has 13 amino acids. J lost 4 bases, V lost 4 bases, and 7 bases had no gene match. DNA for the CDR3: TGCAGCGTTGCCCGGGGGGTCACATACGAGCAGTACTTC. Protein sequence: CSVARGVTYEQYF.

This chain connects TRBV11-2 to TRBJ1-1; D ambiguous. The CDR3 is 15 amino acids. V dropped 2 bases and J dropped 7 bases, with 17 bases sitting between them. Germline CDR1 is SGHAT and CDR2 is FQNNGV. CDR3 DNA: TGTGCCAGCAGCTTAAATTTAAACCCGAACGGTGAAGCTTTCTTT. It translates to CASSLNLNPNGEAFF.

V and J are TRBV18 and TRBJ2-7, with D maybe TRBD2 (5 bases). Germline V gives CDR1 KGHSH, CDR2 LQKENI. The CDR3 length is 13 residues. V was pared by 1 base and J by 12 bases, with 16 bases between. CDR3 in DNA: TGTGCCAGCTCACCACTTGCTGGGGAGAGCAGGTACTTC. Encoded protein: CASSPLAGESRYF.

The rearrangement joins TRBV5-1 to TRBJ2-2; 7 bases are shared with TRBD1. J was trimmed by 6 bases and V by 0 bases; bases with no gene match: 5. Looked up from germline, CDR1 is SGHRS and CDR2 is YFSETQ. This CDR3 spans 15 amino acids. This CDR3 is CASSLGKGAAGELFF. In DNA, the CDR3 is TGCGCCAGCAGCTTGGGAAAGGGGGCCGCCGGGGAGCTGTTTTTT.

The V call is TRBV6-6, the J call TRBJ1-2, with D unclear. Germline V gives CDR1 MNHNY, CDR2 SVGAGI (reference sequence). The CDR3 is 12 amino acids. V was shortened by 0 bases and J by 5 bases, with 4 bases between the two germline ends. The CDR3 nucleotides are TGTGCCAGCAGTTACTCCTCTTATGGCTACACCTTC. Its protein is CASSYSSYGYTF.

The V gene is TRBV27, the J gene TRBJ2-3, with D possibly matching TRBD1 (6 bases). Deletions cut 0 bases from V and 2 bases from J, with 9 bases between. The CDR3 runs 15 residues. Germline-derived CDR1 and CDR2 are MNHEY and SMNVEV (reference sequence). The DNA of the CDR3 is TGTGCCAGCAGTTTATCGCGGACAGTCACAGATACGCAGTATTTT. This translates into CASSLSRTVTDTQYF.

This chain links TRBV27 with TRBJ2-2; TRBD2 might be the D (6 bases). Germline CDR1 MNHEY, CDR2 SMNVEV (reference sequence). The CDR3 extends over 14 amino acids. Trimming cost V 8 bases and J 5 bases, with 15 bases left between them. In DNA form, the CDR3 reads TGTGCCAGCGGGGGGTCAACCCCGACCGGGGAGCTGTTTTTT. It specifies CASGGSTPTGELFF.

The chain couples TRBV6-1 to TRBJ2-7; TRBD1 matches 9 bases. V lost 6 bases, J lost 5 bases, and 11 bases stayed unmatched. The CDR3 covers 15 residues. Germline CDR1 MNHNS, CDR2 SASEGT. CDR3: CASSPGGTGSNEQYF. The CDR3 DNA sequence: TGTGCCAGCAGCCCCGGTGGGACAGGGTCTAACGAGCAGTACTTC.

The chain uses TRBV6-4 and TRBJ1-5; unclear D gene. Germline values: CDR1 MRHNA, CDR2 SNTAGT. Between the trimmed V and J ends, which lost 0 bases and 3 bases, there was a span of 12 bases. The CDR3 runs 16 residues. As DNA, the CDR3 is TGTGCCAGCAGTGACTCGCCAAGCACTTCCAATCAGCCCCAGCATTTT. Translating gives CASSDSPSTSNQPQHF.

The chain uses TRBV6-6 and TRBJ1-2, with D unresolved. Germline CDR1 reads MNHNY; CDR2 reads SVGAGI (reference sequence). This CDR3 is built from 13 residues. Trimming removed 5 bases at V and 5 bases at J, with 12 bases between. CDR3 sequence reads: CASSVQDTYGYTF. Written as DNA, the CDR3 is TGTGCCAGCAGTGTACAAGACACATATGGCTACACCTTC.

The CDR3 spells CASSSPGQGQSYEQYF. The CDR3 DNA sequence: TGTGCCAGCAGTTCCCCTGGACAGGGGCAGTCCTACGAGCAGTACTTC. J is TRBJ2-7 and V is TRBV28; the match to TRBD1 covers 9 bases. Trimming cost V 4 bases and J 1 base; bases outside gene matches: 8. This CDR3 has 16 residues. The germline V gene has CDR1 MDHEN and CDR2 SYDVKM. Based on the CDR3 plus reference TRBV28 and TRBJ2-7, the full variable domain is DVKVTQSSRYLVKRTGEKVFLECVQDMDHENMFWYRQDPGLGLRLIYFSYDVKMKEKGDIPEGYSVSREKKERFSLILESASTNQTSMYLCASSSPGQGQSYEQYFGPGTRLTVT.